Listed below are T cell receptor beta chains from one sample, sequenced in a study of blood T cell repertoires in COVID-19. TCRdb's copy holds only in-frame clones and misses some; the assay was immunoSEQ multiplex PCR. This table holds around 250,000 clones, just under 90% found once. Source material: PBMCs or T cells enriched from blood (not recorded which). These receptors were collected from a young woman with acute COVID-19. Each CDR3 is given with its conserved first and last residue. Fields, in order: V gene, clone size, J gene, D gene, CDR3 DNA, CDR3 protein. A D gene is named only where the DNA matches it firmly. Clone size is shown for a subset of rows, as once, few, many or a class of expanded clone.

V: TRBV19
size: NA
J: TRBJ1-5
D: NA
DNA: TGTGCCAGTAGTACTGACGGGGGGAGCAATCAGCCCCAGCATTTT
CDR3: CASSTDGGSNQPQHF

V: TRBV25-1
size: NA
J: TRBJ2-7
D: TRBD1
DNA: TGTGCCAGCAATGGACAGGGGGCCTACGAGCAGTACTTC
CDR3: CASNGQGAYEQYF

V: TRBV29-1
size: once
J: TRBJ1-1
D: NA
DNA: TGCAGCGTTGAAGGTAGTTGGGGCAGGAACACTGAAGCTTTCTTT
CDR3: CSVEGSWGRNTEAFF

V: TRBV5-6
size: NA
J: TRBJ2-2
D: TRBD1
DNA: TGTGCCAGCAGCTCAGACCGGGACAGGGGGCTCGGCGGGGAGCTGTTTTTT
CDR3: CASSSDRDRGLGGELFF

V: TRBV14
size: NA
J: TRBJ2-3
D: TRBD2
DNA: TGTGCCAGCAGCCAAACCAGGACTAGCGGCCTCACGGATACGCAGTATTTT
CDR3: CASSQTRTSGLTDTQYF

V: TRBV12-5
size: NA
J: TRBJ1-3
D: TRBD1
DNA: TGTGCTAGTGGTGCGGGACAGGGTAGTGGAAACACCATATATTTT
CDR3: CASGAGQGSGNTIYF

V: TRBV9
size: few
J: TRBJ1-3
D: NA
DNA: TGTGCCAGCACCCAGCTAGAGTCTGGAAACACCATATATTTT
CDR3: CASTQLESGNTIYF

V: TRBV5-5
size: NA
J: TRBJ2-7
D: TRBD1
DNA: TGTGCCAGCAGCTTGGAGGGGGACAGCTCCTACGAGCAGTACTTC
CDR3: CASSLEGDSSYEQYF

V: TRBV28
size: NA
J: TRBJ1-2
D: NA
DNA: TGTGCCAGCAGTTCACCCGGGACATTAGTTCTCTATGGCTACACCTTC
CDR3: CASSSPGTLVLYGYTF

V: TRBV4-2
size: NA
J: TRBJ2-1
D: NA
DNA: TGTGCCAGCAGCCAAGATCTATCCAGCGGGTCTTACAATGAGCAGTTCTTC
CDR3: CASSQDLSSGSYNEQFF

V: TRBV5-4
size: NA
J: TRBJ2-7
D: TRBD2
DNA: TGTGCCAGCAGCTTGTCTAGCGGGTACGAGCAGTACTTC
CDR3: CASSLSSGYEQYF

V: TRBV14
size: NA
J: TRBJ1-4
D: NA
DNA: TGTGCCAGCAGCCAAATTGGAGGGGCAACTAATGAAAAACTGTTTTTT
CDR3: CASSQIGGATNEKLFF

V: TRBV5-4
size: NA
J: TRBJ2-7
D: TRBD1
DNA: TGTGCCAGCAGCCTTTGGGGGACAGGCAACCACTACGAGCAGTACTTC
CDR3: CASSLWGTGNHYEQYF

V: TRBV30
size: NA
J: TRBJ2-1
D: TRBD2
DNA: TGTGCCTGGATTTTTTTACGGACTAGCGGGAGCTACCCGGGGAATGAGCAGTTCTTC
CDR3: CAWIFLRTSGSYPGNEQFF

V: TRBV6-5
size: once
J: TRBJ1-3
D: TRBD1
DNA: TGTGCCAGCAGTTCTACAGGGGGGTATGGAAACACCATATATTTT
CDR3: CASSSTGGYGNTIYF

V: TRBV7-9
size: NA
J: TRBJ2-1
D: TRBD2
DNA: TGTGCCAGCAGCCTAGAGGGGCTAGCGGGAGGGAATGAGCAGTTCTTC
CDR3: CASSLEGLAGGNEQFF

V: TRBV4-2
size: NA
J: TRBJ2-1
D: NA
DNA: TGTGCCAGCAGCCCGGGACACGTCTACAATGAGCAGTTCTTC
CDR3: CASSPGHVYNEQFF

V: TRBV10-3
size: NA
J: TRBJ2-3
D: NA
DNA: TGTGCCATCTCGGCGGGGTCTGGGGGCACAGATACGCAGTATTTT
CDR3: CAISAGSGGTDTQYF

V: TRBV14
size: NA
J: TRBJ2-7
D: NA
DNA: TGTGCCAGCAGCCTAAGGGGGAACGAGCAGTACTTC
CDR3: CASSLRGNEQYF

V: TRBV3-1/TRBV3-2
size: once
J: TRBJ1-1
D: NA
DNA: TGTGCCAGCAGCCAAGATGGACTTCGAGATGAAGCTTTCTTT
CDR3: CASSQDGLRDEAFF

V: TRBV11-2
size: NA
J: TRBJ2-3
D: TRBD1
DNA: TGTGCCAGCAGCTTTTTAACAGGGGCCACAGATACGCAGTATTTT
CDR3: CASSFLTGATDTQYF

V: TRBV27
size: once
J: TRBJ2-1
D: TRBD1
DNA: TGTGCCAGCAGACAGAAACCGGGACAGCTAGCCAATGAGCAGTTCTTC
CDR3: CASRQKPGQLANEQFF

V: TRBV11-2
size: NA
J: TRBJ2-1
D: NA
DNA: TGTGCCAGCAGCCCGACTAGTCCAATGCAGTTCTTC
CDR3: CASSPTSPMQFF

V: TRBV7-9
size: NA
J: TRBJ2-3
D: TRBD1
DNA: TGTGCCAGCAGCTTGGGGACAGCGAGCAGGACAGATACGCAGTATTTT
CDR3: CASSLGTASRTDTQYF

V: TRBV19
size: NA
J: TRBJ2-1
D: NA
DNA: TGTGCCAGTAGTATAACGGGGGTTCGACGGGGTGAGCAGTTCTTC
CDR3: CASSITGVRRGEQFF

V: TRBV2
size: few
J: TRBJ2-2
D: NA
DNA: TGTGCCACCGGCGGGACGGCGAACACCGGGGAGCTGTTTTTT
CDR3: CATGGTANTGELFF

V: TRBV2
size: NA
J: TRBJ2-2
D: TRBD1
DNA: TGTGCCAGCTCAGGACAGGGGGCGTTCACCGGGGAGCTGTTTTTT
CDR3: CASSGQGAFTGELFF

V: TRBV6-5
size: NA
J: TRBJ2-7
D: TRBD2
DNA: TGTGCCAGCACCGGGAGGGCGGGTTTCTCCTACGAGCAGTACTTC
CDR3: CASTGRAGFSYEQYF

V: TRBV3-1/TRBV3-2
size: NA
J: TRBJ1-1
D: NA
DNA: TGTGCCAGCAGCCCCACTGAGAACACTGAAGCTTTCTTT
CDR3: CASSPTENTEAFF

V: TRBV7-9
size: NA
J: TRBJ1-5
D: NA
DNA: TGTGCCAGCAGCTTAGGTAGACAGGACGAGAATCAGCCCCAGCATTTT
CDR3: CASSLGRQDENQPQHF

V: TRBV9
size: once
J: TRBJ1-2
D: TRBD1
DNA: TGTGCCAGCAGCGGAGTAGAGGGACAGGGCTATGGCTACACCTTC
CDR3: CASSGVEGQGYGYTF

V: TRBV15
size: NA
J: TRBJ2-1
D: NA
DNA: TGTGCCACCAGCGGGCAAGCTGGCGATGAGCAGTTCTTC
CDR3: CATSGQAGDEQFF

V: TRBV5-4
size: NA
J: TRBJ2-6
D: NA
DNA: TGTGCCAGCAGCTTTCAGGTTGGGGCCAACGTCCTGACTTTC
CDR3: CASSFQVGANVLTF

V: TRBV7-3
size: NA
J: TRBJ2-2
D: TRBD1
DNA: TGTGCCAGCAGCCGACAGGGCGCGAACACCGGGGAGCTGTTTTTT
CDR3: CASSRQGANTGELFF

V: TRBV6-1
size: NA
J: TRBJ1-3
D: TRBD1
DNA: TGTGCCAGCAGTGAGGAACAGGGGCGTAGAGACACCATATATTTT
CDR3: CASSEEQGRRDTIYF

V: TRBV2
size: once
J: TRBJ2-7
D: NA
DNA: TGTGCCAGCACACAGGCAATTACCCCCTACGAGCAGTACTTC
CDR3: CASTQAITPYEQYF

V: TRBV2
size: NA
J: TRBJ1-3
D: TRBD1
DNA: TGTGCCAGCAAGACAGGGGGCTCTGGAAACACCATATATTTT
CDR3: CASKTGGSGNTIYF

V: TRBV7-8
size: NA
J: TRBJ2-2
D: TRBD1
DNA: TGTGCCAGCAGCCTCTCACAGGGAAGGGGGCCCGGGGAGCTGTTTTTT
CDR3: CASSLSQGRGPGELFF

V: TRBV6-4
size: NA
J: TRBJ2-7
D: NA
DNA: TGTGCCAGCAGTGGGACAGCCCCCTACTACGAGCAGTACTTC
CDR3: CASSGTAPYYEQYF

V: TRBV6-2/TRBV6-3
size: NA
J: TRBJ2-2
D: TRBD2
DNA: TGTGCCAGCAGCCGACCACTAGCGGGAGGAGAGAACACCGGGGAGCTGTTTTTT
CDR3: CASSRPLAGGENTGELFF